This is a list of T cell receptor beta chains from one sample in a study of PD-L1 blockade in urothelial cancer. Repertoires were generated with immunoSEQ multiplex PCR, while TCRdb's copy carries only in-frame clones and drops some. The table has tens of thousands of clones, around 82% seen once; the top ten hold about 1.5%. This specimen consisted of PBMCs, obtained around atezolizumab (anti-PD-L1) treatment. The origin of the receptors is a man in his 70s with urothelial cancer. The CDR3 runs from the conserved cysteine through the conserved F or W. The order of the fields is J gene, clone size, D gene, V gene, CDR3 DNA, CDR3 protein. The D gene is left open where the match is weak. The size entry is marked missing in some rows and otherwise reads once, few, many or a size class.

>TRBJ1-3|few|TRBD1|TRBV28
TGTGCCAGCAGTTCGCAGGGGGCTGGAAACACCATATATTTT
CASSSQGAGNTIYF
>TRBJ2-4|NA|NA|TRBV25-1
TGTGCCAGCAGTGGCGGGAATCAGGAAACCAAAAACATTCAGTACTTC
CASSGGNQETKNIQYF
>TRBJ1-2|NA|NA|TRBV11-2
TGTGCCAGCAGCTTAACGGACATTGGAAATCTTTACACCTTC
CASSLTDIGNLYTF
>TRBJ2-1|once|TRBD2|TRBV5-6
TGTGCCAGCAGCTTGGCTGGGCTAGCGGGAGCCACTGAGCAGTTCTTC
CASSLAGLAGATEQFF
>TRBJ2-1|once|TRBD2|TRBV5-8
TGTGCCAGCAGCTTGGTCGGGGGGGCCTCCGATGAGCAGTTCTTC
CASSLVGGASDEQFF
>TRBJ1-2|NA|TRBD1|TRBV9
TGTGCCAGCAGCCCATACACCCCACGGGGGACAGAGAACTATGGCTACACCTTC
CASSPYTPRGTENYGYTF
>TRBJ2-5|NA|TRBD2|TRBV11-3
TGTGCCAGCAGCTTAGAGACTAGCGTAAAAGAGACCCAGTACTTC
CASSLETSVKETQYF
>TRBJ2-1|once|TRBD2|TRBV7-9
TGTGCCAGCAGCTTCCTAGCGGGAAGCAATGAGCAGTTCTTC
CASSFLAGSNEQFF
>TRBJ2-1|NA|TRBD2|TRBV19
TGTGCCAGTAGTATTGGGACTAGCGGTTACAATGAGCAGTTCTTC
CASSIGTSGYNEQFF
>TRBJ2-2|NA|NA|TRBV19
TGTGCCAGTACCCCCCAGGGAAACACCGGGGAGCTGTTTTTT
CASTPQGNTGELFF
>TRBJ2-5|once|NA|TRBV19
TGTGCCAGTAGTCTGACAGGCGACCAAGAGACCCAGTACTTC
CASSLTGDQETQYF
>TRBJ2-2|NA|NA|TRBV4-1
TGCGCCAGCAGCCAAGATACAGCGGGTCACCGGGGGCTGTTTTTT
CASSQDTAGHRGLFF
>TRBJ2-1|NA|NA|TRBV29-1
TGCAGCGTTGTAGGGGTGATCGATGAGCAGTTCTTC
CSVVGVIDEQFF
>TRBJ1-1|NA|TRBD1|TRBV2
TGTGCCAGCAGTGAACAAGGGGGCGATAAAGCTTTCTTT
CASSEQGGDKAFF
>TRBJ1-2|few|NA|TRBV27
TGTGCCAGCAGTTCTCAGGGGCCCAACTATGGCTACACCTTC
CASSSQGPNYGYTF
>TRBJ2-7|NA|TRBD1|TRBV5-1
TGCGCCAGCAGCTTGGCAGGGACAGCGATCTCCTACGAGCAGTACTTC
CASSLAGTAISYEQYF
>TRBJ2-7|NA|NA|TRBV5-6
TGTGCCAGCAGCTTGGCCCAGGCCTACGAGCAGTACTTC
CASSLAQAYEQYF
>TRBJ1-1|NA|NA|TRBV7-6
TGTGCCAGCAGCTTAGATTGGCTGAACACTGAAGCTTTCTTT
CASSLDWLNTEAFF
>TRBJ1-4|NA|NA|TRBV5-1
TGCGCCACGCAAAATGATGAATTACCCTTACAGGTCACTCGTGAAAAACTGTTTTTT
CATQNDELPLQVTREKLFF
>TRBJ2-1|NA|TRBD2|TRBV4-1
TGCGCCAGCAGCCAAAACCTAGCGGGAGGGTGGGATGAGCAGTTCTTC
CASSQNLAGGWDEQFF
>TRBJ2-7|NA|TRBD2|TRBV9
TGTGCCAGCAGCCCCCGACTAGCGTCGACCTACGAGCAGTACTTC
CASSPRLASTYEQYF
>TRBJ1-1|NA|NA|TRBV18
TGTGCCAGCTCACCACCGGGACTCAACACTGAAGCTTTCTTT
CASSPPGLNTEAFF